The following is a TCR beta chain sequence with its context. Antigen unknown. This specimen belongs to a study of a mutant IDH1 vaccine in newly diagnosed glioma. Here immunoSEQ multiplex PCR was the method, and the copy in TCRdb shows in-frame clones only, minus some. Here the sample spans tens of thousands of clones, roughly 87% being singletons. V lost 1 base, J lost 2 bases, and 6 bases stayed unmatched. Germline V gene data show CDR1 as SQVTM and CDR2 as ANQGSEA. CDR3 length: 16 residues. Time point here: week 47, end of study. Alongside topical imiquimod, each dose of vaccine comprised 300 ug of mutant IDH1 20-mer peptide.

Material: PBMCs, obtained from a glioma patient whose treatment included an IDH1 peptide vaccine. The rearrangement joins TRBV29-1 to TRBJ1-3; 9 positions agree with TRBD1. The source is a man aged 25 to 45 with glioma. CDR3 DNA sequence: TGCAGCGTTGAAGTGGGACAGGGCTTTCCTGGAAACACCATATATTTT. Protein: CSVEVGQGFPGNTIYF.